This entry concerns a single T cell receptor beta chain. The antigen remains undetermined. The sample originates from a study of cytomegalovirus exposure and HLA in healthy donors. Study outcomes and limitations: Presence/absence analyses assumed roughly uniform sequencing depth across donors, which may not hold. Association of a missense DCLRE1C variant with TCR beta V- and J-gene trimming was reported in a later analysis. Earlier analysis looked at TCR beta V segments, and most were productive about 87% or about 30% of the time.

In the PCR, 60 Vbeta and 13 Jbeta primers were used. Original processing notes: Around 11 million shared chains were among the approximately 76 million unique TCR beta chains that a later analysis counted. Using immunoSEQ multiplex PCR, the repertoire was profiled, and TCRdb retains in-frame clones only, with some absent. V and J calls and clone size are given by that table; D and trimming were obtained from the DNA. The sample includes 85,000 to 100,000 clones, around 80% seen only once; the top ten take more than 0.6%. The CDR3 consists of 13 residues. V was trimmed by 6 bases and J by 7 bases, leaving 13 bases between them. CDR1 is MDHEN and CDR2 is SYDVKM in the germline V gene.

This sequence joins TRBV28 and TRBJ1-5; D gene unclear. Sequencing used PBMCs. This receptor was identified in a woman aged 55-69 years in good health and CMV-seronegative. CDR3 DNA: TGTGCCAGCAGGACAAACACGGAACAGCCCCAGCATTTT. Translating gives CASRTNTEQPQHF.